This TCR beta chain comes out of a study of T cell repertoires in cytomegalovirus infection (dated by TCRdb to the late 2010s). Context from the whole study: Recently identified HLA-C-restricted CMV epitopes, whose presentation resists viral immunomodulation, were targeted by peptide stimulations together with well-studied HLA-B-restricted epitopes. Because public TCR beta signatures pointed to carriage of CMV infection together with the matching HLA type, the HLA type of each donor mattered for the analysis. What the study reported, not specific to this receptor: The ex vivo response was dominated by HLA-C-restricted CMV-specific TCR beta clonotypes, which also provided the single most frequent clonotype in two of eight donors. In both this cohort and an independent approximately 370-donor cohort, the cumulative frequency of public TCR beta family members distinguished carriers of CMV infection plus the relevant HLA type.

This clonotype occurred a few times. Which antigen it targets is not known. No base quality values were provided; no much bigger clone lies one nucleotide off. The treatment or condition label here, explained by the study, means: in vitro stimulation with specific CMV peptide epitopes to enrich CMV-specific T cells. Sequencing relied on an Illumina HiSeq 1500. TCRdb took the public reads, trimmed them with fastp at Q25, ran MiXCR for clone calling and kept in-frame beta chains. Rows with one shared CDR3 protein collapse into an entry with the most common genes and DNA. The sample table holds about 830,000 distinct CDR3 sequences, of which over 25% were seen once. Clones ranked in the top ten supply around 12% of the sample. The TCR was taken from a human donor in good health (CMV status not recorded). Some clones in this sample may be carry-over from other donors' samples. This specimen consisted of cultured CD8+ T cells from PBMCs, obtained from culture after CMV antigen stimulation.

For the CDR3, the sequence is CASSRGPLGYF. In nucleotides, the sequence is TGTGCCAGCAGCCGAGGGCCATTAGGGTATTTT. The sequence joins TRBV7-9 to TRBJ2-3, and TRBD2 may be the D gene, going by 5 matching bases. The germline V gene encodes CDR1 SEHNR and CDR2 FQNEAQ (reference sequence). From the cysteine up to the phenylalanine, the CDR3 has a length of 11 residues. The kept DNA is CDR3 alone, 33 bases in frame from the first base. V drops 5 bases and J drops 14 bases, leaving 14 bases in between.